This T cell receptor beta chain emerged from a study of cytomegalovirus exposure and HLA in healthy donors. Study context: About 80 million unique TCR sequences came from HLA-typed donors in an early release.

Despite likely unrecorded immune exposures, the donors were nominally healthy at the time of sampling. The PCR was carried out with 60 Vbeta primers and 13 Jbeta primers. Sequencing used immunoSEQ multiplex PCR; TCRdb keeps in-frame clones, though not all of them. The sample contains some 100,000 clones, 65% to 80% of which appear only once. Per the germline V gene, CDR1 is SGHAT and CDR2 is FQNNGV. V was shortened by 0 bases and J by 4 bases, with 13 bases between the two germline ends. This CDR3 contains 15 residues. The sequence was collected from a woman in her 70s in good health and CMV-seropositive. The specimen sequenced was PBMCs. This chain links TRBV11-2 with TRBJ2-7; weak D call: TRBD1 (6 bases). CDR3 amino acids: CASSLELGAAYEQYF. The CDR3 nucleotides read TGTGCCAGCAGCTTAGAGCTGGGGGCAGCTTACGAGCAGTACTTC.